This T cell receptor (beta chain) was captured by sequencing in a study of identical twins. About this clonotype: Its cognate antigen is unknown.

It was template switching that added a universal primer site, and there were unique molecular identifiers on the cDNA. A single record per CDR3 protein comes from TCRdb applying MiXCR to the 5' RACE reads. Found here are roughly 250,000 distinct CDR3 sequences, over 13% of them singletons; the top ten hold 7% to 9.5%. Findings and caveats of the study: Out-of-frame alpha sequences shared between twins exhibited an excess of low generation probability. High-abundance cord blood beta clonotypes had fewer insertions; memory repertoires showed none. It was cross-sectional statistical analysis, not following the same donors, that the conclusions relied on.

V was pared by 2 bases and J by 11 bases, with 9 bases between. CDR3 length: 11 residues. The V gene is TRBV12-3 or TRBV12-4, the J gene TRBJ1-1; D remains ambiguous. Sequences were obtained from memory (CD45RO+) T cells sorted from blood. This sequence was found in a woman aged 18 to 35 in good health. Written as DNA, the CDR3 is TGTGCCAGCAGTTTATCCGGGGTGGCTTTCTTT. Encoded protein: CASSLSGVAFF.